The next 25 T cell receptor beta chains were all read from a single sample in a study of cytomegalovirus exposure and HLA in healthy donors. 13 Jbeta primers and 60 Vbeta primers were used for the PCR. Profiling relied on immunoSEQ multiplex PCR, and the TCRdb table lists in-frame clones only, not all of them. The table records about 180,000 clones, roughly 80% of them present only once. Sequenced sample: PBMCs. These receptor sequences come from a man between 40 and 49 years old in good health and CMV-seronegative.

V gene TRBV6-5 combines with J gene TRBJ1-2; D possibly corresponds to TRBD1 (6 bases). Trimming stripped 6 bases from V and 1 base from J, with 12 bases between. CDR1 is MNHEY, CDR2 SVGAGI, per germline. The CDR3 is 14 residues long. The CDR3 DNA sequence: TGTGCCAGCAGGCGACAGGCAAATAACTATGGCTACACCTTC. It is translated as CASRRQANNYGYTF.

This chain connects TRBV27 to TRBJ2-1; tentative D call: TRBD2 (5 bases). The CDR3 runs to 15 residues. From germline, CDR1 is MNHEY and CDR2 SMNVEV (reference sequence). V lost 5 bases, J lost 6 bases, and 17 bases lay in between. Written as DNA, the CDR3 is TGTGCCAGCAGTGTGAGCGGTTACCTCTCCAATGAGCAGTTCTTC. Its translation: CASSVSGYLSNEQFF.

This clone has a single count. The V and J genes are TRBV15 and TRBJ2-2; TRBD2 agrees at 9 bases. There are 17 residues in the CDR3. Trimming removed 2 bases from V and 0 bases from J; junction bases left unmatched: 4. In germline, CDR1 is LNHNV, CDR2 YYDKDF (reference sequence). CDR3 protein: CATSRRLAEPNTGELFF. The CDR3 region has the DNA TGTGCCACCAGCAGAAGACTAGCGGAACCGAACACCGGGGAGCTGTTTTTT.

The chain's CDR3 is CASRLGQLATDTQYF. The CDR3 bases are TGTGCCAGCAGACTGGGACAGCTGGCCACAGATACGCAGTATTTT. The V gene is TRBV7-2, the J gene TRBJ2-3, with 7 bases identical to TRBD1. The CDR3 is 15 amino acids. The germline gives CDR1 SGHTA, CDR2 FQGNSA. V was pared by 6 bases and J by 2 bases, with 8 bases of the junction left unmatched. The complete variable domain, with remaining parts taken from reference TRBV7-2 and TRBJ2-3, reads GAGVSQSPSNKVTEKGKDVELRCDPISGHTALYWYRQSLGQGLEFLIYFQGNSAPDKSGLPSDRFSAERTGGSVSTLTIQRTQQEDSAVYLCASRLGQLATDTQYFGPGTRLTVL.

The chain carries TRBV7-9 and TRBJ2-5; TRBD2 aligns across 8 bases. Germline V lookup: CDR1 SEHNR, CDR2 FQNEAQ (reference sequence). V was clipped by 5 bases and J by 5 bases; unmatched bases: 7. The length of the CDR3 is 14 residues. CDR3 sequence reads: CASSDPGGVETQYF. The CDR3 coding sequence is TGTGCCAGCAGCGACCCGGGGGGGGTCGAGACCCAGTACTTC. The variable domain in full, with the rest retrieved from reference TRBV7-9 and TRBJ2-5, is DTGVSQNPRHKITKRGQNVTFRCDPISEHNRLYWYRQTLGQGPEFLTYFQNEAQLEKSRLLSDRFSAERPKGSFSTLEIQRTEQGDSAMYLCASSDPGGVETQYFGPGTRLLVL.

The chain employs TRBV30 and TRBJ1-2; D is unclear. The V end was cut by 3 bases, the J end by 8 bases, with 10 bases between. Germline V gene lookup returns CDR1 GTSNPN and CDR2 SVGIG (reference sequence). The CDR3 consists of 11 residues. In nucleotides, the CDR3 is TGTGCCTGGAGCCCCATCGCGGGCTACACCTTC. This encodes CAWSPIAGYTF.

The chain uses TRBV7-2 and TRBJ2-1; 15 bases map to TRBD2. CDR1 and CDR2 (germline): SGHTA, FQGNSA. The CDR3 runs 15 residues. V lost 0 bases, J lost 9 bases, and 0 bases stayed unmatched. The CDR3 DNA reads as TGTGCCAGCAGCTTAGCGGGACTAGCGGGGGGTGAGCAGTTCTTC. It yields the protein CASSLAGLAGGEQFF. Combining the CDR3 with reference TRBV7-2 and TRBJ2-1 gives the whole variable domain GAGVSQSPSNKVTEKGKDVELRCDPISGHTALYWYRQSLGQGLEFLIYFQGNSAPDKSGLPSDRFSAERTGGSVSTLTIQRTQQEDSAVYLCASSLAGLAGGEQFFGPGTRLTVL.

The rearrangement links TRBV14 to TRBJ1-1, with a weak D call TRBD1 (6 bases). Deletions cut 6 bases from V and 1 base from J, with 12 bases between. There are 14 residues in the CDR3. Germline V gene sequence: CDR1 SGHDN, CDR2 FVKESK. CDR3 protein: CASRGQLSNTEAFF. The CDR3 DNA reads as TGTGCCAGCAGAGGACAGCTTTCGAACACTGAAGCTTTCTTT.

The sample holds a few counts of this clone. The gene calls are TRBV19 and TRBJ1-1, with D uncertain. This CDR3 has 13 residues. Germline CDR1 is LNHDA and CDR2 is SQIVND (reference sequence). Trimming took 1 base from V and 8 from J, leaving 11 bases between them. The CDR3 reads CASSIVGRAEAFF. The DNA for the CDR3 is TGTGCCAGTAGTATAGTTGGGAGGGCCGAAGCTTTCTTT.

V is TRBV10-3 and J is TRBJ2-1; maybe TRBD2 (6 bases). In germline, CDR1 is ENHRY, CDR2 SYGVKD. The CDR3 is 15 amino acids. V lost 2 bases, J lost 5 bases, and 13 bases lay in between. The CDR3 coding sequence is TGTGCCATCAGTGAGGTGGGGAGGTTCAACAATGAGCAGTTCTTC. Encoded protein: CAISEVGRFNNEQFF.

The J gene is TRBJ1-4, the V gene TRBV10-3; D is ambiguous. CDR1 and CDR2 (germline): ENHRY, SYGVKD. There are 15 residues in the CDR3. V shed 0 bases and J shed 2 bases, with 7 bases lying between them. The CDR3 sequence: CAISESGWTNEKLFF. The DNA for the CDR3 is TGTGCCATCAGTGAGTCGGGCTGGACTAATGAAAAACTGTTTTTT.

The chain joins TRBV6-1 to TRBJ2-7, with a possible D match to TRBD1 (7 bases). V was trimmed by 1 base and J by 7 bases, leaving 11 bases between them. In germline, CDR1 is MNHNS, CDR2 SASEGT. The CDR3 length is 13 residues. CDR3 protein: CASSEVQGGEQYF. In nucleotides, the CDR3 is TGTGCCAGCAGTGAAGTGCAGGGGGGAGAGCAGTACTTC.

The genes are TRBV7-8 and TRBJ2-3; D is unresolved. V lost 4 bases and J lost 3, with 8 bases in between. The germline gives CDR1 SGHVS, CDR2 FQNEAQ. The CDR3 contains 13 residues. The DNA for the CDR3 is TGTGCCAGCAGCTACTTATCGACAGATACGCAGTATTTT. Translated, it gives CASSYLSTDTQYF. The full variable domain, its missing parts supplied by reference TRBV7-8 and TRBJ2-3, is GAGVSQSPRYKVAKRGQDVALRCDPISGHVSLFWYQQALGQGPEFLTYFQNEAQLDKSGLPSDRFFAERPEGSVSTLKIQRTQQEDSAVYLCASSYLSTDTQYFGPGTRLTVL.

Regarding this clone: In the same sample, other DNA sequences code for this CDR3. The J gene is TRBJ1-3, the V gene TRBV5-1; D not resolved. The germline V gene encodes CDR1 SGHRS and CDR2 YFSETQ. Trimming pared 0 bases from V and 1 base from J, leaving 5 bases between. The CDR3 consists of 14 residues. The CDR3 coding sequence is TGCGCCAGCAGCTTGGCATCATCTGGAAACACCATATATTTT. This encodes CASSLASSGNTIYF.

The chain couples TRBV7-8 to TRBJ1-6; TRBD1 agrees at 7 bases. This CDR3 region has 14 residues. CDR1 and CDR2 (germline): SGHVS, FQNEAQ. The ends lost 3 bases at V and 7 bases at J; junction bases unmatched: 3. CDR3 amino acids: CASSLQGVNSPLHF. The CDR3 nucleotides are TGTGCCAGCAGCTTGCAGGGGGTGAATTCACCCCTCCACTTT.

V gene TRBV7-9 combines with J gene TRBJ2-2, with 10 bases identical to TRBD2. Unmatched junction bases numbered 5, after V lost 5 bases and J lost 5 bases. Germline CDR1 SEHNR, CDR2 FQNEAQ (reference sequence). The CDR3 sequence is 15 residues long. The CDR3 DNA sequence: TGTGCCAGCAGCCCCCCTAGCGGGAGTACCGGGGAGCTGTTTTTT. Translation: CASSPPSGSTGELFF. Full variable domain (remainder filled in from reference TRBV7-9 and TRBJ2-2): DTGVSQNPRHKITKRGQNVTFRCDPISEHNRLYWYRQTLGQGPEFLTYFQNEAQLEKSRLLSDRFSAERPKGSFSTLEIQRTEQGDSAMYLCASSPPSGSTGELFFGEGSRLTVL.

CDR3 DNA: TGTGCCAGCAGCCCCTGGGACATCTCCTACGAGCAGTACTTC. It yields the protein CASSPWDISYEQYF. J is TRBJ2-7 and V is TRBV7-6; possible D gene TRBD1, 6 bases. V lost 5 bases to trimming and J lost 0 bases, with 11 bases between them. CDR3 size: 14 residues. Germline V CDR1 and CDR2: SGHVS, FNYEAQ.

This clone was seen a handful of times. The J gene is TRBJ2-1, the V gene TRBV6-5; a weak D match, TRBD2 (6 bases). The ends were cut back, 10 bases at V and 7 bases at J, with 17 bases in the middle. Looked up from germline, CDR1 is MNHEY and CDR2 is SVGAGI. CDR3 size: 13 residues. CDR3 sequence: CATAEGPRNEQFF. The CDR3 nucleotides read TGTGCCACCGCGGAGGGCCCTCGGAATGAGCAGTTCTTC.

The chain links TRBV7-9 to TRBJ2-3, with 13 nucleotides matching TRBD2. The CDR3 totals 15 residues. Germline-derived CDR1 and CDR2 are SEHNR and FQNEAQ (reference sequence). J was trimmed by 3 bases and V by 3 bases; bases with no gene match: 0. CDR3 protein: CASSLTSGRTDTQYF. The CDR3 DNA reads as TGTGCCAGCAGCTTGACTAGCGGGAGGACAGATACGCAGTATTTT.

This chain uses TRBV30 with TRBJ2-5; a weak D match, TRBD2 (6 bases). The germline V gene has CDR1 GTSNPN and CDR2 SVGIG (reference sequence). Trimming stripped 5 bases from V and 7 bases from J, with 14 bases between. This CDR3 has 12 amino acids. The CDR3 DNA reads as TGTGCCTGGGGTCTGATGCGGGGGACCCAGTACTTC. It is translated as CAWGLMRGTQYF.

This clone appeared many times. The chain couples TRBV6-5 to TRBJ1-1; possible D gene TRBD1, 5 bases. The V end was cut by 5 bases, the J end by 7 bases, with 20 bases between. The CDR3 extends over 15 amino acids. Germline loops: CDR1 MNHEY, CDR2 SVGAGI. CDR3 coding DNA: TGTGCCAGCAGTGTAGGGTGGACACCGGGTGGTGAAGCTTTCTTT. Translation gives CASSVGWTPGGEAFF.

V usage is TRBV5-1 and J usage is TRBJ2-7, with 12 bases lining up with TRBD1. The germline V gene has CDR1 SGHRS and CDR2 YFSETQ. The V and J ends lost 4 bases and 7 bases, in that order; junction bases with no gene match: 9. The CDR3 has 15 amino acids. Written as DNA, the CDR3 is TGCGCCAGCAGCACCCCGGGACAGGGGGCCGGGGAGCAGTACTTC. The encoded protein is CASSTPGQGAGEQYF.

This clone was picked up one time. One junction end does not reproduce the germline sequence, and a read error may be involved. Other nucleotide sequences from this sample produce the same CDR3. The chain carries TRBV6-6 and TRBJ2-2; 11 bases agree with TRBD2. CDR3 length: 16 residues. CDR1 is MNHNY, CDR2 SVGAGI, per germline (reference sequence). CDR3 region: CASISLAGEGTGELFF. In DNA, the CDR3 is TGTGCCAGCATCTCACTAGCGGGAGAGGGCACCGGGGAGCTGTTCTTT.

The rearrangement links TRBV7-9 to TRBJ2-5; 7 nucleotides agree with TRBD2. Germline values: CDR1 SEHNR, CDR2 FQNEAQ (reference sequence). The V gene end was trimmed by 1 base and the J gene end by 5 bases; junction bases not matched to a gene: 4. The CDR3 runs to 14 residues. The CDR3 region is CASSLGLALETQYF. In DNA, the CDR3 is TGTGCCAGCAGCTTAGGACTAGCCTTGGAGACCCAGTACTTC.

The chain joins TRBV18 to TRBJ1-5; D not certain. The V end lost 2 bases, the J end lost 6 bases, and 14 bases lay between the germline ends. CDR3 size: 15 residues. Germline V gene data show CDR1 as KGHSH and CDR2 as LQKENI. The CDR3 coding sequence is TGTGCCAGCTCACCAGTGGCCCATGGAGGTCAGCCCCAGCATTTT. Translating gives CASSPVAHGGQPQHF. The complete variable domain, with remaining parts taken from reference TRBV18 and TRBJ1-5, reads NAGVMQNPRHLVRRRGQEARLRCSPMKGHSHVYWYRQLPEEGLKFMVYLQKENIIDESGMPKERFSAEFPKEGPSILRIQQVVRGDSAAYFCASSPVAHGGQPQHFGDGTRLSIL.